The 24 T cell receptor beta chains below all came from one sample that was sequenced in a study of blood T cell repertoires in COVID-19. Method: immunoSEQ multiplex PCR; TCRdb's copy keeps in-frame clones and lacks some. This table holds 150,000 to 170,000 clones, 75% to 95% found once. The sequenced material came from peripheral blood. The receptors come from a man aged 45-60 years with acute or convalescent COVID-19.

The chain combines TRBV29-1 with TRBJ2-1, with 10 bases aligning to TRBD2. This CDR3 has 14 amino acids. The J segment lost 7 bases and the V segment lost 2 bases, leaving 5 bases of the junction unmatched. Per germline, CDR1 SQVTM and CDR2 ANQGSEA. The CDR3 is CSVELSSGRNEQFF. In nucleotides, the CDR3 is TGCAGCGTTGAATTGTCTAGCGGGAGAAATGAGCAGTTCTTC.

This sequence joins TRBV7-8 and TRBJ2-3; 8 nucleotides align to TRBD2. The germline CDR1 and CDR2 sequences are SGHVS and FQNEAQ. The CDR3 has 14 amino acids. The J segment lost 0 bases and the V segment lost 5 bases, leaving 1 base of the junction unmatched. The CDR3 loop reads CASSPGGSTDTQYF. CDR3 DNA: TGTGCCAGCAGCCCGGGGGGGAGCACAGATACGCAGTATTTT.

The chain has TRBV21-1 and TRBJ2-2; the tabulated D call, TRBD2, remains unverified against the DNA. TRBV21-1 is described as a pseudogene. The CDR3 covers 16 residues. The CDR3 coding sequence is TGTGCCAGCAGCCTACCTCGAGGGAGCAACACCGGGGAGCTGTTTTTT. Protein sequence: CASSLPRGSNTGELFF.

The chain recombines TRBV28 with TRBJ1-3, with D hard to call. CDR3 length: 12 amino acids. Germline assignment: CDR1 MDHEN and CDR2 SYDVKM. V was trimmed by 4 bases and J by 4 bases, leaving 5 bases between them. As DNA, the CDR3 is TGTGCCAGCAGTTCCCCGGGAAACACCATATATTTT. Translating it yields CASSSPGNTIYF.

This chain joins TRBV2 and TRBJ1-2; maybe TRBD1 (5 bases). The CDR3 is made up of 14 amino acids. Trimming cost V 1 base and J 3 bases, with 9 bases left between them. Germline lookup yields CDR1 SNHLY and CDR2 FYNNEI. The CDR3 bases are TGTGCCAGCAGTGAAGACAGGACCCACTATGGCTACACCTTC. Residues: CASSEDRTHYGYTF.

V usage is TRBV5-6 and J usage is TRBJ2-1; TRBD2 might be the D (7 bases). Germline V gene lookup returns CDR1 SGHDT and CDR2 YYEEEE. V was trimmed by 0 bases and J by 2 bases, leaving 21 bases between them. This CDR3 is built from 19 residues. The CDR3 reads CASSLVPWGGDTPYNEQFF. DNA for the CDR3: TGTGCCAGCAGCTTGGTCCCCTGGGGGGGGGACACCCCCTACAATGAGCAGTTCTTC.

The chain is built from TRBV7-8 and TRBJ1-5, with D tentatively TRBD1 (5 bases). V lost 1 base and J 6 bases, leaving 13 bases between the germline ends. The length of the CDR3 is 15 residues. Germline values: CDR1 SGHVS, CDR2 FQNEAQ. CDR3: CASSLGTSVLQPQHF. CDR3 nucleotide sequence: TGTGCCAGCAGCTTAGGGACATCCGTCCTTCAGCCCCAGCATTTT. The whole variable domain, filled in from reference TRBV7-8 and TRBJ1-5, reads GAGVSQSPRYKVAKRGQDVALRCDPISGHVSLFWYQQALGQGPEFLTYFQNEAQLDKSGLPSDRFFAERPEGSVSTLKIQRTQQEDSAVYLCASSLGTSVLQPQHFGDGTRLSIL.

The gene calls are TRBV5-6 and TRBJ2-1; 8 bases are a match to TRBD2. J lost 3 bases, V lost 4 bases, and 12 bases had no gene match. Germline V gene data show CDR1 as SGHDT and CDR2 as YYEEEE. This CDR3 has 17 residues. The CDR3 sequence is CASSPGGPGNYYNEQFF. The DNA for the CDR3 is TGTGCCAGCAGCCCGGGGGGGCCAGGGAATTACTACAATGAGCAGTTCTTC.

Written as DNA, the CDR3 is TGTGCCAGCAGCCAAATGGACAGGGGGGAGACCCAGTACTTC. This translates into CASSQMDRGETQYF. The chain links TRBV4-2 to TRBJ2-5; the match to TRBD1 covers 10 bases. J gave up 5 bases and V 2 bases, and 2 bases lay outside the gene matches. The V gene's germline CDR1 is LGHNA and CDR2 YNFKEQ. The CDR3 consists of 14 residues.

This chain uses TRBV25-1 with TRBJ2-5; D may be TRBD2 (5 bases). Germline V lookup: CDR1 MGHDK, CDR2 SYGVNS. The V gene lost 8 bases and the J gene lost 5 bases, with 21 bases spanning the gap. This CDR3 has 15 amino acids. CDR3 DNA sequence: TGTGCCAGCTCCTGGGCGGGTGGGAGAGGTGAGACCCAGTACTTC. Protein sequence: CASSWAGGRGETQYF.

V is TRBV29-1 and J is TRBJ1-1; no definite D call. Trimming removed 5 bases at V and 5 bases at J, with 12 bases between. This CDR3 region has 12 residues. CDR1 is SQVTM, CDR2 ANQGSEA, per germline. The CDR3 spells CSVTRAGTEAFF. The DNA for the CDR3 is TGCAGCGTTACGCGGGCCGGGACTGAAGCTTTCTTT. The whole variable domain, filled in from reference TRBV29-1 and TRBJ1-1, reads SAVISQKPSRDICQRGTSLTIQCQVDSQVTMMFWYRQQPGQSLTLIATANQGSEATYESGFVIDKFPISRPNLTFSTLTVSNMSPEDSSIYLCSVTRAGTEAFFGQGTRLTVV.

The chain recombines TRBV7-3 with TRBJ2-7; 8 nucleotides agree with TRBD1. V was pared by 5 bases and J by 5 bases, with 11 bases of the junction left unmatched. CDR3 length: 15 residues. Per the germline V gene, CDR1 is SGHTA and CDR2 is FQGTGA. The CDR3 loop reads CASSPGTGSFHEQYF. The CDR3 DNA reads TGTGCCAGCAGCCCGGGGACAGGAAGTTTCCACGAGCAGTACTTC.

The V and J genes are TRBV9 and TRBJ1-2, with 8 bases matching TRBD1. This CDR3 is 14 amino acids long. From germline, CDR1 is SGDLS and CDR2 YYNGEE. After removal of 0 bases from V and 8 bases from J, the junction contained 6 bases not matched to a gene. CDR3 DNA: TGTGCCAGCAGCGTAGATCCCGCAGGGGGCGGCTACACCTTC. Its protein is CASSVDPAGGGYTF. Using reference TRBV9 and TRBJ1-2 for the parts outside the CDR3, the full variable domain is DSGVTQTPKHLITATGQRVTLRCSPRSGDLSVYWYQQSLDQGLQFLIQYYNGEERAKGNILERFSAQQFPDLHSELNLSSLELGDSALYFCASSVDPAGGGYTFGSGTRLTVV.

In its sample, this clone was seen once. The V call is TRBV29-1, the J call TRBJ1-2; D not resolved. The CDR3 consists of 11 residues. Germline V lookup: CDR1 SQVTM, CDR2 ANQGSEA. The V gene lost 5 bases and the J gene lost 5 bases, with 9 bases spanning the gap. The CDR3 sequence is CSVRGSYGYTF. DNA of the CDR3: TGCAGCGTTCGAGGATCATATGGCTACACCTTC.

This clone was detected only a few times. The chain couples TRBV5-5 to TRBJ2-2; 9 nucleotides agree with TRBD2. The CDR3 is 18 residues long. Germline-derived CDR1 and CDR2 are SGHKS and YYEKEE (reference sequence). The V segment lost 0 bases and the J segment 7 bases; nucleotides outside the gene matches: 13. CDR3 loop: CASSLAGSGAGGSGELFF. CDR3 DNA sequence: TGTGCCAGCAGCTTGGCGGGTAGTGGAGCGGGAGGTAGCGGGGAGCTGTTTTTT.

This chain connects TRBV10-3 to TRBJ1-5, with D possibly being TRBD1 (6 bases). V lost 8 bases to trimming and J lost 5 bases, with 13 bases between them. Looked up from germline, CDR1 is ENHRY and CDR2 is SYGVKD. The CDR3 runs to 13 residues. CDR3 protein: CAIGQSPDQPQHF. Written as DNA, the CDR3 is TGTGCCATCGGACAGTCCCCCGATCAGCCCCAGCATTTT.

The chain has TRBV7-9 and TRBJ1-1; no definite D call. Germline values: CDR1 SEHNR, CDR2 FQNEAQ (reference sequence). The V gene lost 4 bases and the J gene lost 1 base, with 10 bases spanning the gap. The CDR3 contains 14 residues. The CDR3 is CASSSSTGNTEAFF. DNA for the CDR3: TGTGCCAGCAGCTCCTCGACTGGGAACACTGAAGCTTTCTTT.

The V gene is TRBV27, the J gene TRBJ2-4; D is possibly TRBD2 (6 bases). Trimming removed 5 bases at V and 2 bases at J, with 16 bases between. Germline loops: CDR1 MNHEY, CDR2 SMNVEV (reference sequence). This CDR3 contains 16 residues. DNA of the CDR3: TGTGCCAGCAGTACCCGTTCTAGCGAGCCCAAAAACATTCAGTACTTC. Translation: CASSTRSSEPKNIQYF.

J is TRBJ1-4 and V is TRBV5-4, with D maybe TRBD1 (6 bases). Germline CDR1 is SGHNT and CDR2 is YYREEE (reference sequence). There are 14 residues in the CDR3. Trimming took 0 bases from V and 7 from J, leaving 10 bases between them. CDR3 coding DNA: TGTGCCAGCAGCTTGGCCGGGGGGGCTGAAAAACTGTTTTTT. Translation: CASSLAGGAEKLFF.

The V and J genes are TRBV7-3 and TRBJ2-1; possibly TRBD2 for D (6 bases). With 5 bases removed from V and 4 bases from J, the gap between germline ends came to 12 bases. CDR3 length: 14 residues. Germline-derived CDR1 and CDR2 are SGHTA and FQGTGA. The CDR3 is CASSPGLLYNEQFF. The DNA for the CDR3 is TGTGCCAGCAGCCCGGGACTTCTTTACAATGAGCAGTTCTTC.

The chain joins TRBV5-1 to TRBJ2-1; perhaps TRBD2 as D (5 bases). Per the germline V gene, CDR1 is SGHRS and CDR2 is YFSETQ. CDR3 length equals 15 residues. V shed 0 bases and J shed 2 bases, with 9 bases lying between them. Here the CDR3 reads CASSLGTVTYNEQFF. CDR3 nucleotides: TGCGCCAGCAGCTTGGGGACTGTTACCTACAATGAGCAGTTCTTC.

CDR3 coding DNA: TGTGCCAGCAGCATGACAGGGGATCTTCAGCCCCAGCATTTT. As protein: CASSMTGDLQPQHF. The chain recombines TRBV7-8 with TRBJ1-5, with 8 bases that match TRBD1. Germline V gene data show CDR1 as SGHVS and CDR2 as FQNEAQ. This CDR3 has 14 residues. V shed 5 bases and J 6 bases; nucleotides not matched to a gene: 6.

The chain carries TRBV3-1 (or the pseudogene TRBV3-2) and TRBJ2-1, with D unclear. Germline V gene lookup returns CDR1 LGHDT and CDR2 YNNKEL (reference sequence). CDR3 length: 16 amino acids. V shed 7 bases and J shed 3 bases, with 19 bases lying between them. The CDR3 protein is CASTGYGGGLYNEQFF. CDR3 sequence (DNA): TGTGCCAGCACCGGGTATGGCGGCGGCCTCTACAATGAGCAGTTCTTC.

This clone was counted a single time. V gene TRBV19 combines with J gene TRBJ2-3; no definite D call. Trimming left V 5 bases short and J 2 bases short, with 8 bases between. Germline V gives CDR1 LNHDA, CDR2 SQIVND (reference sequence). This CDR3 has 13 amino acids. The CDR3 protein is CASSPQSTDTQYF. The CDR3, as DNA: TGTGCCAGTAGTCCACAGTCCACAGATACGCAGTATTTT.